The rows below give T cell receptor beta chains drawn from one sample of a study of blood T cell repertoires in COVID-19. Sequenced by immunoSEQ multiplex PCR; TCRdb stores in-frame clones only, minus some. The sample shows approximately 270,000 clones, over 75% of them seen only once. The sample consisted of peripheral blood. Every receptor here comes from a human donor with COVID-19, enrolled during active disease. The donor label of this sample is uncertain. CDR3s include the opening cysteine and the closing phenylalanine or tryptophan. The D gene is left open where the match is weak. Clone size, where shown, is once, few, many, or a class for clones that have expanded.

>NA|TRBV5-1|NA|TRBJ1-6
CASSLPGANNSPLHF
TGCGCCAGCAGCTTGCCAGGGGCAAATAATTCACCCCTCCACTTT
>NA|TRBV3-1/TRBV3-2|few|TRBJ2-7
CASSRAPGHTYEQYF
TGTGCCAGCAGCCGAGCACCGGGACACACCTACGAGCAGTACTTC
>NA|TRBV21-1|NA|TRBJ2-7
CASTKEPEGGGYEQYF
TGTGCCAGCACCAAAGAACCGGAGGGAGGCGGCTACGAGCAGTACTTC
>NA|TRBV7-2|NA|TRBJ1-1
CASSPTRLTEAFF
TGTGCCAGCAGCCCGACTAGGCTAACTGAAGCTTTCTTT
>NA|TRBV28|NA|TRBJ2-7
CASSSGSPYEQYF
TGTGCCAGCAGTTCCGGGAGCCCCTACGAGCAGTACTTC
>TRBD1|TRBV10-3|NA|TRBJ2-2
CAISALTGDGTGELFF
TGTGCCATCAGTGCTTTGACAGGGGATGGCACCGGGGAGCTGTTTTTT
>TRBD2|TRBV24-1|NA|TRBJ2-1
CATSDEASGRASYNEQFF
TGTGCCACCAGTGATGAGGCTAGCGGGAGGGCCTCCTACAATGAGCAGTTCTTC
>NA|TRBV7-2|NA|TRBJ2-1
CASSLGRGQFF
TGTGCCAGCAGCTTAGGGAGGGGCCAGTTCTTC
>TRBD2|TRBV19|NA|TRBJ2-3
CASSEVASGIGTDTQYF
TGTGCCAGTAGTGAGGTAGCTAGCGGGATTGGCACAGATACGCAGTATTTT
>NA|TRBV6-6|NA|TRBJ2-7
CASSYSTPSEQYF
TGTGCCAGCAGTTACTCGACTCCCAGCGAGCAGTACTTC
>TRBD1|TRBV6-5|NA|TRBJ2-7
CASSTGTDYEQYF
TGTGCCAGCAGCACCGGGACAGATTACGAGCAGTACTTC
>TRBD2|TRBV5-6|NA|TRBJ2-2
CASSFITSGNTGELFF
TGTGCCAGCAGCTTTATTACTAGCGGGAACACCGGGGAGCTGTTTTTT
>TRBD1|TRBV5-6|once|TRBJ1-6
CASSLGTGSNNSPLHF
TGTGCCAGCAGCTTGGGGACAGGGTCTAATAATTCACCCCTCCACTTT
>NA|TRBV7-9|once|TRBJ1-2
CASSLGIAAGLGGYTF
TGTGCCAGCAGCTTAGGTATAGCGGCAGGCCTGGGTGGCTACACCTTC
>NA|TRBV7-9|NA|TRBJ1-5
CASSPLELSGQPQHF
TGTGCCAGCAGCCCACTCGAGTTATCCGGGCAGCCCCAGCATTTT
>NA|TRBV7-3|NA|TRBJ1-5
CASSLTQTQPQHF
TGTGCCAGCAGCTTAACGCAAACACAGCCCCAGCATTTT
>TRBD1|TRBV9|NA|TRBJ1-1
CASSVVDRGQGEAFF
TGTGCCAGCAGCGTAGTGGATAGGGGGCAGGGTGAAGCTTTCTTT
>NA|TRBV27|once|TRBJ1-5
CASSLSQVMPQHF
TGTGCCAGCAGTTTAAGTCAGGTTATGCCCCAGCATTTT
>NA|TRBV7-2|few|TRBJ1-5
CASSLELSNQPQHF
TGTGCCAGCAGTCTAGAGCTTAGCAATCAGCCCCAGCATTTT
>NA|TRBV27|NA|TRBJ1-1
CASSPNPDRNTEAFF
TGTGCCAGCAGCCCCAACCCTGACAGGAACACTGAAGCTTTCTTT
>TRBD2|TRBV5-6|NA|TRBJ2-7
CASSLWSGLAGVTYEQYF
TGTGCCAGCAGCTTGTGGTCGGGTTTAGCGGGAGTCACTTACGAGCAGTACTTC
>NA|TRBV7-3|NA|TRBJ2-2
CASSLGGADTGELFF
TGTGCCAGCAGCTTAGGAGGGGCCGACACCGGGGAGCTGTTTTTT
>TRBD1|TRBV5-1|NA|TRBJ2-3
CASSTGQGFGDTQYF
TGCGCCAGCAGCACGGGACAGGGCTTCGGGGATACGCAGTATTTT